This paragraph covers one T cell receptor beta chain sequence. This specimen comes from a study of blood T cell repertoires in COVID-19. Study in general: The analysed material was cDNA or gDNA that came from T cells, B-cell-depleted T cells, or PBMCs.

Authors' analysis steps: Estimated nucleated cell counts came from reference gene primer amplification. Clones were sequenced by immunoSEQ multiplex PCR, and TCRdb holds only the in-frame ones, with some missing. V and J calls and clone size follow that table, whereas D and trimming were derived from the DNA. Of 200,000 to 300,000 clones in the sample, more than 65% were seen once. The CDR3 has 13 amino acids. The germline gives CDR1 GTSNPN, CDR2 SVGIG (reference sequence). The V gene lost 0 bases and the J gene lost 3 bases, with 7 bases spanning the gap. The genes are TRBV30 and TRBJ2-3; D ambiguous. The sequenced sample consisted of peripheral blood. This sequence originates from an elderly woman with acute or convalescent COVID-19. Here the CDR3 reads CAWSVTGTDTQYF. DNA for the CDR3: TGTGCCTGGAGTGTGACTGGGACAGATACGCAGTATTTT.